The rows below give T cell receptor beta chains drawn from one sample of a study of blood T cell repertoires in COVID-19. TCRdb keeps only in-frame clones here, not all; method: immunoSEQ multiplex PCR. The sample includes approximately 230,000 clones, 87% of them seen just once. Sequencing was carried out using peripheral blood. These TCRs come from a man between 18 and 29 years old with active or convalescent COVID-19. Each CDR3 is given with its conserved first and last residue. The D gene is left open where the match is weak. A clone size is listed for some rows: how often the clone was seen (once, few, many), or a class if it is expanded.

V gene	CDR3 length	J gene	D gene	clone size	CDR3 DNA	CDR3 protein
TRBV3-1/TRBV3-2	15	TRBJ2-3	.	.	TGTGCCAGCAGCCCCGAAGGGGGAGGCACAGATACGCAGTATTTT	CASSPEGGGTDTQYF
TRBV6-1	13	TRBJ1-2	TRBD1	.	TGTGCCAGCAGCTTACAGGGGTCCTATGGCTACACCTTC	CASSLQGSYGYTF
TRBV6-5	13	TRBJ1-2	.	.	TGTGCCAGCAATAACAGGGCCTCGGGTGGCTACACCTTC	CASNNRASGGYTF
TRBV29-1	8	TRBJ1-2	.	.	TGCAGCATAGAAGGCTACACCTTC	CSIEGYTF
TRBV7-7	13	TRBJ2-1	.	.	TGTGCTAGCAGCACCAACTTCGACAATGAGCAGTTCTTC	CASSTNFDNEQFF
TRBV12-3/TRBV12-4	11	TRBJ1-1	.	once	TGTGCCAGCAGCTCAACAGGTGAAGCTTTCTTT	CASSSTGEAFF
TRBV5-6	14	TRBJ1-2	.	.	TGTGCCAGCAGCTTGACAGTCGATTACTATGGCTACACCTTC	CASSLTVDYYGYTF
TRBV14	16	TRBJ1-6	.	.	TGTGCCAGCAGCCAATCCTTTGTTTCCTATAATTCACCCCTCCACTTT	CASSQSFVSYNSPLHF
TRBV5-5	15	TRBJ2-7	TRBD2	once	TGTGCCAGCAGCTTGGTGGCGGGAGGATACTACGAGCAGTACTTC	CASSLVAGGYYEQYF
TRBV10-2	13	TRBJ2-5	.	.	TGCGCCAGCAGGTCGGGACTCCAAGAGACCCAGTACTTC	CASRSGLQETQYF
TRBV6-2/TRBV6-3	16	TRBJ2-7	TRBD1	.	TGTGCCAGCAGCACATTTCCGGGACAGTTACTATACGAGCAGTACTTC	CASSTFPGQLLYEQYF
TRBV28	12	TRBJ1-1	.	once	TGTGCCAGCAACGAGTTCGGCACTGAAGCTTTCTTT	CASNEFGTEAFF
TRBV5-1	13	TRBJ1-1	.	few	TGCGCCAGCAGCAGGGACACCGACACTGAAGCTTTCTTT	CASSRDTDTEAFF
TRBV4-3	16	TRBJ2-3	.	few	TGCGCCAGCAGCCAAGTTCGATCGGCGGAACCAGATACGCAGTATTTT	CASSQVRSAEPDTQYF
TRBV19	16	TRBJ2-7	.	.	TGTGCCAGTAGTATAGGAAGGGGGGGCACTAAGATCGAGCAGTACTTC	CASSIGRGGTKIEQYF
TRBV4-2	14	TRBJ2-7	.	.	TGTGCCAGCAGCCAAGATCCACAGGGCTACGAGCAGTACTTC	CASSQDPQGYEQYF
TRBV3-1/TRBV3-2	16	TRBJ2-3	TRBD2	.	TGTGCCAGCAGCCCCCTAGCGGGAATGGGAGCAGATACGCAGTATTTT	CASSPLAGMGADTQYF
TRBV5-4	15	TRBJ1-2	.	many	TGTGCCAGCAGCTTGCCCATCCGACAGGACTATGGCTACACCTTC	CASSLPIRQDYGYTF
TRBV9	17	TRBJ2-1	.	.	TGTGCCAGCAGCGTAGAGGGAGCGGCCGGACCCCATAGTGAGCAGTTCTTC	CASSVEGAAGPHSEQFF
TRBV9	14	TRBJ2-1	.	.	TGTGCCAGCAGCGTAGACCGCTCAGGCAATGAGCAGTTCTTC	CASSVDRSGNEQFF
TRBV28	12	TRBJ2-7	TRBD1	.	TGTGCCAGTAATGACAGGGCTGGCGAGCAGTACTTC	CASNDRAGEQYF
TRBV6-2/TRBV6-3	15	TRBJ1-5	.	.	TGTGCCAGCAGTTCGGACACCAATAGCAATCAGCCCCAGCATTTT	CASSSDTNSNQPQHF
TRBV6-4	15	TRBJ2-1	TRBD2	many	TGTGCCAGCAGTGACCGAGCGGGGAGCTACAATGAGCAGTTCTTC	CASSDRAGSYNEQFF
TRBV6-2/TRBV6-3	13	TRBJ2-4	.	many	TGTGCCAGCAGTTTCAGAAAAATACACATTCAGTACTTC	CASSFRKIHIQYF
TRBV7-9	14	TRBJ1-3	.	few	TGTGCCAGCAGCTTACAGGGGATTGGAAACACCATATATTTT	CASSLQGIGNTIYF
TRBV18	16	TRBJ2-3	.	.	TGTGCCAGCTCACCCCCTAGCGCGAGGAACACAGATACGCAGTATTTT	CASSPPSARNTDTQYF
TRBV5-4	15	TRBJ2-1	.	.	TGTGCCAGCAGCTTGGGCGGGAGAGGAGGGGGTGAGCAGTTCTTC	CASSLGGRGGGEQFF
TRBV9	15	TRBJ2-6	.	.	TGTGCCAGCAGCGCTGGGGGCACTGGGGCCAACGTCCTGACTTTC	CASSAGGTGANVLTF
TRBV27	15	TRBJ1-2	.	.	TGTGCCAGCAGACCTTACGACAGGAGACTATGGGGCTACACCTTC	CASRPYDRRLWGYTF
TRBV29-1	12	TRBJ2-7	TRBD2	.	TGCAGCGGACTAGCGGGGTCCTACGAGCAGTACTTC	CSGLAGSYEQYF
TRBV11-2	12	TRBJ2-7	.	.	TGTGCCAGCAGCACGGGGGTTGGGGAGCAGTACTTC	CASSTGVGEQYF
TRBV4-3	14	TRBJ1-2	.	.	TGCGCCAGCAGCCAAGATTCGGTAAACTATGGCTACACCTTC	CASSQDSVNYGYTF
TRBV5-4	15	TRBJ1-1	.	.	TGTGCCAGCAGCCCCAACCCCGGCGCGGACACTGAAGCTTTCTTT	CASSPNPGADTEAFF
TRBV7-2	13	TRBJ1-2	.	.	TGTGCCAGCAGCTTAGACAGGGTGCATGGCTACACCTTC	CASSLDRVHGYTF
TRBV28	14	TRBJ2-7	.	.	TGTGCCAGCAGACGGAGGGGAAGGGGCTACGAGCAGTACTTC	CASRRRGRGYEQYF
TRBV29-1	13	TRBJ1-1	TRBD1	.	TGCAGCGCCCAGGGACAGGGGGACACTGAAGCTTTCTTT	CSAQGQGDTEAFF
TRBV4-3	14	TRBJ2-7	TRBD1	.	TGCGCCAGCTCCTTACGGGACAGGGATTACGAGCAGTACTTC	CASSLRDRDYEQYF
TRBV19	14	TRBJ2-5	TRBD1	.	TGTGCCAGTAGTATCGGACAGGGACGGGAGACCCAGTACTTC	CASSIGQGRETQYF
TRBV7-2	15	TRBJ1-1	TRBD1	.	TGTGCCAGCAGCACACGACCGGGACAGGGGGCTGAAGCTTTCTTT	CASSTRPGQGAEAFF
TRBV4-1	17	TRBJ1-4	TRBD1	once	TGCGCCAGCAGCCCCCTGGACAGGGGGCTAACTAATGAAAAACTGTTTTTT	CASSPLDRGLTNEKLFF
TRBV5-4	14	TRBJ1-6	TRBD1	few	TGTGCCAGCAGCGCCGGGACAGGCGGATCACCCCTCCACTTT	CASSAGTGGSPLHF
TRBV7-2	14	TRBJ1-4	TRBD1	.	TGTGCCAGCAGCTCCACAGGGGGCCATGAAAAACTGTTTTTT	CASSSTGGHEKLFF
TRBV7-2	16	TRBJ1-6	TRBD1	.	TGTGCCAGCAGCTTCCCGATAGGGACAGTCGATTCACCCCTCCACTTT	CASSFPIGTVDSPLHF
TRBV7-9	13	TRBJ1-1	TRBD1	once	TGTGCCAGCAGCTTTCAGGGGGGCACTGAAGCTTTCTTT	CASSFQGGTEAFF
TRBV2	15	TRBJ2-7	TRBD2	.	TGTGCCAGCAGTGACGGGAGGAACAACCCCTACGAGCAGTACTTC	CASSDGRNNPYEQYF
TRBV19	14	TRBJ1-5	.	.	TGTGCCAGTAGTATGGGGGGGGGCCGACAGCCCCAGCATTTT	CASSMGGGRQPQHF
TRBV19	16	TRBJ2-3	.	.	TGTGCCAGTAGGTTTGGGGGGGCGAGGTCCACAGATACGCAGTATTTT	CASRFGGARSTDTQYF
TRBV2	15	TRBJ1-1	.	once	TGTGCCAGCAGTCCCACGGGGAGGGTGAACACTGAAGCTTTCTTT	CASSPTGRVNTEAFF
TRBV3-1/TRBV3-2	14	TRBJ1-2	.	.	TGTGCCAGCAGCCCCAGGGGTCACATCTATGGCTACACCTTC	CASSPRGHIYGYTF
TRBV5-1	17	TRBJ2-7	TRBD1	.	TGCGCCAGCAGCCCCTTAGGGACAGGGGGCGCGTCCTACGAGCAGTACTTC	CASSPLGTGGASYEQYF
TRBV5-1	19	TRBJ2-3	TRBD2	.	TGCGCCAGCAGCTGGCGGGGGGACTCCGGGACAAGAAGGACAGATACGCAGTATTTT	CASSWRGDSGTRRTDTQYF
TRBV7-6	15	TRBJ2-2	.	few	TGTGCCAGCAGCTTACGGCAGGGGAACACCGGGGAGCTGTTTTTT	CASSLRQGNTGELFF
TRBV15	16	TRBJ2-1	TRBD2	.	TGTGCCACCAGCAGAGGACTAGCGGGAGGTTTAAATGAGCAGTTCTTC	CATSRGLAGGLNEQFF